The count of the clone carrying this TCR beta chain is one. The CDR3 extends over 14 amino acids. Germline trimming cut 4 bases from V and 7 bases from J; bases unmatched to any gene: 8. Germline CDR1 and CDR2: SGHTS and YDEGEE. The assay was run at deep level. The protocol was immunoSEQ multiplex PCR, while the TCRdb copy is restricted to in-frame clones and leaves out a portion. This sample has about 1 million clones; about 70% occur once, and the top ten carry approximately 1.5%. These data belong to a study of shared clonotypes between healthy human individuals. This chain links TRBV5-8 with TRBJ1-5; 7 bases are a match to TRBD1. The receptor's source is a man between 18 and 29 years old in good health. Sequences were obtained from memory CD4+ T cells sorted from blood. Noted subset: CD45RA-negative fraction. As DNA, the CDR3 is TGTGCCAGCAGCGAGACTTCAGGGGGACAGCCCCAGCATTTT. It is translated as CASSETSGGQPQHF.